This T cell receptor (beta chain) was observed in a study of CD8 T cells in ankylosing spondylitis. The study, taken as a whole, reports: Past research had described some motif variants in reactive arthritis synovial fluid and blood. A CD8+ phenotype characterized the disease-linked clones, which were relatively rare in peripheral blood.

Per the germline V gene, CDR1 is LGHNA and CDR2 is YNFKEQ. Trimming removed 4 bases from V and 4 bases from J, with 13 bases in between. The CDR3 runs 14 residues. Worth noting for this clonotype: Its cognate antigen is unknown.

TCRdb passed the 5' RACE reads through MiXCR, listing each CDR3 protein once. The sample lists about 360,000 distinct CDR3 sequences, 20% to 25% seen once, with under 15% in the top ten. The sequenced sample consisted of blood, either unsorted or a sorted T cell fraction (not recorded which). The sequence was obtained from a male donor with ankylosing spondylitis or in good health (not recorded which). The chain combines TRBV4-2 with TRBJ1-1; TRBD1 is a possible D gene (5 bases). This CDR3 reads CASSPQGVGTEAFF. The CDR3 DNA reads TGTGCCAGCAGCCCTCAAGGGGTAGGCACTGAAGCTTTCTTT.